This T cell receptor (beta chain) was retrieved from a study of T-cell reconstitution after alpha-beta-depleted transplantation in children. Broader study findings: Surviving recipient T cells and thymic progenitors underlay high day-60 TCRbeta diversity in some patients. In patients about two months after transplant, alpha-beta T cells reportedly arose from several hundred expanded graft clones. After one year, T-cell counts and TCRbeta diversity mostly came from new T cells.

Germline V gives CDR1 SEHNR, CDR2 FQNEAQ (reference sequence). The CDR3 spans 12 residues. The V end was cut by 0 bases, the J end by 10 bases, with 9 bases between. This clonotype was recorded a few times. Its specificity is unknown. As it was prepared, the TCRbeta library received unique molecular identifiers. MiXCR, run by TCRdb on the PCR reads, gives a single entry per CDR3 protein. The table lists 750,000 to 950,000 distinct CDR3 sequences, around 17% of them singletons. This chain connects TRBV7-9 to TRBJ2-5, with D uncertain. This material consisted of PBMCs, mostly from graft donor cells, taken 360 days after TCRalphabeta/CD19-depleted stem cell transplant. This TCR was recovered from a male patient aged 10-17 years who had a stem cell transplant for acute lymphoblastic leukemia, so the T cells may come from the graft donor. The CDR3 sequence: CASSLARGDQYF. The CDR3 DNA reads as TGTGCCAGCAGCTTAGCACGTGGAGACCAGTACTTC. The whole variable domain, remainder taken from reference TRBV7-9 and TRBJ2-5, is DTGVSQNPRHKITKRGQNVTFRCDPISEHNRLYWYRQTLGQGPEFLTYFQNEAQLEKSRLLSDRFSAERPKGSFSTLEIQRTEQGDSAMYLCASSLARGDQYFGPGTRLLVL.